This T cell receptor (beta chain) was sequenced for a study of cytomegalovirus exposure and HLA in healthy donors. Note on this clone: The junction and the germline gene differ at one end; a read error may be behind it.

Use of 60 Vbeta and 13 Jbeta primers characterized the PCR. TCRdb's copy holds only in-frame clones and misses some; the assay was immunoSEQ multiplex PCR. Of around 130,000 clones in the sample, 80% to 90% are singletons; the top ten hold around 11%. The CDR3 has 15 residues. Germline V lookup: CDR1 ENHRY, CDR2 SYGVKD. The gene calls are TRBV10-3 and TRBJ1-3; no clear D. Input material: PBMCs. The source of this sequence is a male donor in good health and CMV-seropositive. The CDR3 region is CAISDPFYSENTIYF. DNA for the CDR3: TGTGCCATCAGTGACCCGTTCTACTCTGAAAACACCATATATTTT.